These 9 T cell receptor beta chains originate from one sample sequenced in a study of blood T cell repertoires in COVID-19 (dated by TCRdb to the early 2020s). Libraries were constructed by the immunoSEQ multiplex PCR assay. This immuneACCESS table, as held by TCRdb, lists in-frame sequences with V and J called but not all clones. Of the missing ones, under half trace to an unresolved V gene in checked studies; the others have no known cause. The sample table shows under 45,000 clones, and roughly 73% are seen once. 25% to 30% of the sample goes to the ten largest clones. Specimen: peripheral blood. The receptors stem from a woman aged 70-85 years with acute or convalescent COVID-19.

The gene calls are TRBV28 and TRBJ2-1; the match to TRBD2 covers 8 bases. Trimming at V came to 8 bases and at J to 4 bases, leaving 13 bases not matched to a gene. The V gene's germline CDR1 is MDHEN and CDR2 SYDVKM. The CDR3 loop spans 16 amino acids. As DNA, the CDR3 is TGTGCCAGCCCTCCGACCCCGGGAGGGGCTTACAATGAGCAGTTCTTC. It is translated as CASPPTPGGAYNEQFF.

In this sample, this clone turned up many times. V gene TRBV21-1 combines with J gene TRBJ2-5; the table assigns TRBD1, which was not confirmed against the DNA. TRBV21-1 is reported as a pseudogene. The CDR3 sequence is 15 residues long. The CDR3 bases are TGTGCCAGCAGTTCCGGGACAGGGATTCGGGAGACCCAGTACTTC. Translation gives CASSSGTGIRETQYF.

V usage is TRBV7-2 and J usage is TRBJ1-5; TRBD1 agrees at 12 bases. This CDR3 is 18 amino acids long. With V trimmed by 1 base and J by 4 bases, 8 bases remained unmatched. CDR1 and CDR2 (germline): SGHTA, FQGNSA. The CDR3 sequence is CASSLGWGQGAANQPQHF. The CDR3 nucleotides are TGTGCCAGCAGCTTAGGATGGGGACAGGGGGCGGCTAATCAGCCCCAGCATTTT.

The V and J genes are TRBV5-1 and TRBJ2-3, with 7 bases fitting TRBD1. Germline loops: CDR1 SGHRS, CDR2 YFSETQ. V lost 2 bases, J lost 6 bases, and 9 bases stayed unmatched. The CDR3 covers 15 residues. CDR3 sequence reads: CASSFMGQQADTQYF. CDR3 bases: TGCGCCAGCAGCTTTATGGGACAGCAGGCGGATACGCAGTATTTT.

This clone came up a few times. The chain carries TRBV7-2 and TRBJ1-2; 9 bases line up with TRBD1. V dropped 1 base and J dropped 5; count of bases not matched to a gene: 8. Germline CDR1 reads SGHTA; CDR2 reads FQGNSA. The CDR3 is made up of 16 amino acids. CDR3 sequence reads: CASSLGTGVGLYGYTF. DNA of the CDR3: TGTGCCAGCAGCTTAGGGACAGGGGTTGGTTTGTATGGCTACACCTTC. Drawing the rest from reference TRBV7-2 and TRBJ1-2, the complete variable domain is GAGVSQSPSNKVTEKGKDVELRCDPISGHTALYWYRQSLGQGLEFLIYFQGNSAPDKSGLPSDRFSAERTGGSVSTLTIQRTQQEDSAVYLCASSLGTGVGLYGYTFGSGTRLTVV.

This chain links TRBV3-1 (or the pseudogene TRBV3-2) with TRBJ1-2; 8 bases map to TRBD1. V dropped 1 base and J dropped 4; count of bases not matched to a gene: 2. CDR1 is LGHDT and CDR2 is YNNKEL in the germline V gene (reference sequence). This CDR3 comprises 14 residues. CDR3 protein: CASSQGTGGYGYTF. The CDR3 DNA reads as TGTGCCAGCAGCCAAGGAACAGGGGGCTATGGCTACACCTTC.

The chain employs TRBV3-1 (or the pseudogene TRBV3-2) and TRBJ1-1; D may be TRBD1 (5 bases). Germline V gives CDR1 LGHDT, CDR2 YNNKEL (reference sequence). The CDR3 totals 14 residues. V was trimmed by 4 bases and J by 0 bases, leaving 9 bases between them. CDR3 amino acids: CASSRPGMNTEAFF. CDR3 DNA: TGTGCCAGCAGCCGTCCAGGGATGAACACTGAAGCTTTCTTT.

The chain is built from TRBV11-3 and TRBJ2-1, with D tentatively TRBD2 (6 bases). CDR1 and CDR2 from the germline V gene are SGHNT and YENEEA. This CDR3 contains 15 residues. Trimming removed 4 bases from V and 0 bases from J, with 10 bases in between. Here the CDR3 reads CASSYGTASYNEQFF. DNA of the CDR3: TGTGCCAGCAGCTACGGGACTGCCTCCTACAATGAGCAGTTCTTC.

The chain recombines TRBV25-1 with TRBJ2-7, with D perhaps matching TRBD1 (6 bases). Per germline, CDR1 MGHDK and CDR2 SYGVNS. The CDR3 has 16 amino acids. V shed 2 bases and J shed 5 bases, with 19 bases lying between them. The DNA for the CDR3 is TGTGCCAGCAGTGAACAAGGGACACTGATGTTCAACGAGCAGTACTTC. It yields the protein CASSEQGTLMFNEQYF.